This T cell receptor beta chain was recovered during a study of cytomegalovirus exposure and HLA in healthy donors. Per the germline V gene, CDR1 is SGHKS and CDR2 is YYEKEE (reference sequence). The CDR3 runs 13 residues. The PCR contained 60 Vbeta and 13 Jbeta primers. Sequencing was performed with immunoSEQ multiplex PCR; in TCRdb, only in-frame clones are kept and a portion is missing. This repertoire shows 100,000 to 150,000 clones, about 85% found once; its top ten account for 1.5% to 2%. This clone was counted a single time. Its specificity is unknown. A read error may account for a junction end that differs from germline. Study-wide results and caveats: Accurate predictions that matched the HLA-A and HLA-B alleles of most subjects were reportedly made from TCR beta sequences. 150 or so TCR beta chains were listed as cytomegalovirus-associated. Prior analysis indicated that the majority of TCR beta V segments exhibited productivity approximately 90% or approximately 30% of the time. In a later analysis, TCR beta V- and J-gene trimming showed a link to a missense DCLRE1C variant.

The V gene is TRBV5-5, the J gene TRBJ1-1; 8 positions agree with TRBD1. This clonotype originated in a boy aged 5-17 years in good health and CMV-seronegative. Material: PBMCs. The CDR3 sequence is CASSWRGQAEGFF. The CDR3 coding sequence is TGTGCCAGCAGCTGGCGGGGACAGGCAGAAGGTTTCTTT.